This TCR beta chain originates from a study of shared clonotypes between healthy human individuals. The authors split each subset's genomic DNA evenly across several immunoSEQ plates. In the authors' workflow: Without quality scores, immunoSEQ junctional reads could not be filtered like full-length reads. The method was immunoSEQ multiplex PCR; TCRdb's version includes in-frame clones alone and lacks a portion of them. The V and J calls and the clone size are those of that table, but D and trimming were determined from the DNA. The sample holds about 2.4 million clones; roughly 92% are singletons and the top ten take around 0.14%. This clone was observed a single time. The investigators split CD4+ cells into a CD45RA+ naive subset and a CD45RA-negative memory subset. The V gene's germline CDR1 is MNHEY and CDR2 SMNVEV (reference sequence). CDR3 length: 16 residues. Trimming stripped 4 bases from V and 1 base from J, with 15 bases between.

Input material: naive CD4+ T cells sorted from blood. This sample's subset: CD45RA+ positively selected. The receptor comes from a man aged 18 to 30 in good health. The genes are TRBV27 and TRBJ2-3; D is perhaps TRBD1 (5 bases). CDR3 protein: CASSWGFRRGTDTQYF. The CDR3 DNA is TGTGCCAGCAGTTGGGGCTTTAGAAGGGGCACAGATACGCAGTATTTT.